Each of the 16 T cell receptor beta chains below was sequenced from the same sample in a study of spatial heterogeneity in lung cancer. As for time point: sample taken at primary tumor resection. Unsorted whole RNA samples from tumor, nontumor lung or frozen PBMC were sequenced. One entry per CDR3 protein, called by TCRdb with MiXCR from the 5' RACE reads. The sample yields about 86,000 distinct CDR3 sequences, around 12% seen once. Sequencing used PBMCs, obtained at surgery. Receptor source: a male donor with early-stage non-small cell lung cancer.

This clonotype occurred many times. This rearrangement joins TRBV5-1 to TRBJ2-3; D is possibly TRBD1 (6 bases). V was shortened by 3 bases and J by 1 base, with 15 bases between the two germline ends. From germline, CDR1 is SGHRS and CDR2 YFSETQ. The CDR3 is 16 amino acids. The chain's CDR3 is CASSSSGDIGTDTQYF. In DNA form, the CDR3 reads TGCGCCAGCAGCTCCTCCGGGGACATAGGCACAGATACGCAGTATTTT.

This chain connects TRBV2 to TRBJ2-5, with TRBD2 identical over 12 bases. J was trimmed by 0 bases and V by 6 bases; bases with no gene match: 14. CDR1 and CDR2 from the germline V gene are SNHLY and FYNNEI. This CDR3 has 19 amino acids. CDR3 DNA: TGTGCCAGCAGCCCCAGACTAGCGGGGGAGGAATTGTACCAAGAGACCCAGTACTTC. Protein sequence: CASSPRLAGEELYQETQYF.

V is TRBV5-4 and J is TRBJ1-4, with TRBD1 matching over 7 bases. This CDR3 has 15 amino acids. Germline assignment: CDR1 SGHNT and CDR2 YYREEE (reference sequence). V lost 3 bases to trimming and J lost 5 bases; unmatched junction nucleotides: 7. For the CDR3, the DNA is TGTGCCAGCAGCTCCCGACAGGGCAACAATGAAAAACTGTTTTTT. Translated: CASSSRQGNNEKLFF.

J is TRBJ2-3 and V is TRBV18, with D unresolved. Germline values: CDR1 KGHSH, CDR2 LQKENI. With 2 bases removed from V and 4 bases from J, the gap between germline ends came to 4 bases. CDR3 length: 12 residues. The CDR3 DNA reads TGTGCCAGCTCACCAGAGTCAGATACGCAGTATTTT. The encoded protein is CASSPESDTQYF.

A few counts support this clonotype. The rearrangement joins TRBV3-1 to TRBJ1-5, with D tentatively TRBD1 (6 bases). The V end lost 4 bases, the J end lost 7 bases, and 17 bases lay between the germline ends. The germline CDR1 and CDR2 sequences are LGHDT and YNNKEL (reference sequence). The CDR3 sequence is 15 residues long. The CDR3 protein is CASSPSPDSRQPQHF. The CDR3, as DNA: TGTGCCAGCAGCCCCTCACCGGACAGTAGGCAGCCCCAGCATTTT. The full variable domain, with the rest looked up from reference TRBV3-1 and TRBJ1-5, is DTAVSQTPKYLVTQMGNDKSIKCEQNLGHDTMYWYKQDSKKFLKIMFSYNNKELIINETVPNRFSPKSPDKAHLNLHINSLELGDSAVYFCASSPSPDSRQPQHFGDGTRLSIL.

In this sample, this clonotype turned up a few times. V gene TRBV12-3 or TRBV12-4 combines with J gene TRBJ2-7; 9 bases are a match to TRBD2. This CDR3 contains 14 residues. With 3 bases clipped from V and 5 bases from J, the junction kept 5 bases outside the gene matches. CDR3 sequence (DNA): TGTGCCAGCAGTTTTAGCGGGAGCTTCCACGAGCAGTACTTC. Its translation is CASSFSGSFHEQYF.

This clonotype appeared a few times. This chain uses TRBV20-1 with TRBJ2-3, with unresolved D. V was pared by 3 bases and J by 8 bases, with 12 bases between. The germline CDR1 and CDR2 sequences are DFQATT and SNEGSKA (reference sequence). The CDR3 is 12 amino acids. CDR3 protein: CSARKQGGTQYF. The CDR3 region has the DNA TGCAGTGCTAGGAAGCAAGGTGGTACGCAGTATTTT.

The rearrangement joins TRBV29-1 to TRBJ2-1; 8 bases are shared with TRBD2. The V and J ends lost 8 bases and 6 bases, in that order; junction bases with no gene match: 15. Germline loops: CDR1 SQVTM, CDR2 ANQGSEA. The CDR3 spans 15 residues. Here the CDR3 DNA reads TGCAGCCCTTTGGTCCGGCTAGCGGGCCTCAATGAGCAGTTCTTC. Its translation: CSPLVRLAGLNEQFF.

A few counts support this clonotype. This chain connects TRBV5-6 to TRBJ2-1; TRBD1 is a possible D gene (8 bases). V shed 0 bases and J shed 4 bases, with 11 bases lying between them. This CDR3 spans 15 amino acids. Germline CDR1 and CDR2: SGHDT and YYEEEE. CDR3 residues: CASSLEQGGYNEQFF. Written as DNA, the CDR3 is TGTGCCAGCAGCTTGGAACAGGGGGGGTACAATGAGCAGTTCTTC.

There are many counts of this clonotype. V gene TRBV7-9 combines with J gene TRBJ1-1; D is possibly TRBD1 (6 bases). The CDR3 covers 13 residues. Germline lookup yields CDR1 SEHNR and CDR2 FQNEAQ (reference sequence). The V end lost 5 bases, the J end lost 6 bases, and 13 bases lay between the germline ends. CDR3 DNA sequence: TGTGCCAGCAGCCCAGGTGGGGGCGCTGAAGCTTTCTTT. Protein: CASSPGGGAEAFF. The whole variable domain, filled in from reference TRBV7-9 and TRBJ1-1, reads DTGVSQNPRHKITKRGQNVTFRCDPISEHNRLYWYRQTLGQGPEFLTYFQNEAQLEKSRLLSDRFSAERPKGSFSTLEIQRTEQGDSAMYLCASSPGGGAEAFFGQGTRLTVV.

This rearrangement joins TRBV6-5 to TRBJ2-1, with a tentative D call TRBD2 (5 bases). The CDR3 loop spans 17 amino acids. The ends were cut back, 4 bases at V and 5 bases at J, with 21 bases in the middle. CDR1 is MNHEY and CDR2 is SVGAGI in the germline V gene. CDR3 nucleotide sequence: TGTGCCAGCAGTTTCAGGTTCGAGGGTCGGTCCCACAATGAGCAGTTCTTC. The encoded protein is CASSFRFEGRSHNEQFF.

This clonotype was counted many times. The chain couples TRBV2 to TRBJ2-3; TRBD1 might be the D (7 bases). The CDR3 length is 17 residues. V shed 6 bases and J shed 6 bases, with 25 bases lying between them. Germline V gene lookup returns CDR1 SNHLY and CDR2 FYNNEI. The DNA for the CDR3 is TGTGCCAGCAGCATCGAAGGAGGAGGGGGCGGAATGGATACGCAGTATTTT. This gives the protein CASSIEGGGGGMDTQYF. Full variable domain (missing parts from reference TRBV2 and TRBJ2-3): EPEVTQTPSHQVTQMGQEVILRCVPISNHLYFYWYRQILGQKVEFLVSFYNNEISEKSEIFDDQFSVERPDGSNFTLKIRSTKLEDSAMYFCASSIEGGGGGMDTQYFGPGTRLTVL.

This clonotype was seen more than once but under ten times. The V and J genes are TRBV12-3 or TRBV12-4 and TRBJ1-1, with TRBD1 identical over 7 bases. The V and J ends lost 4 bases and 2 bases, in that order; junction bases with no gene match: 7. The CDR3 covers 15 residues. The CDR3: CASSYGQAPNTEAFF. CDR3 nucleotide sequence: TGTGCCAGCAGTTACGGACAGGCACCAAACACTGAAGCTTTCTTT.

This clonotype was picked up a small number of times. The V call is TRBV20-1, the J call TRBJ2-7; D unresolved. V was pared by 3 bases and J by 2 bases, with 17 bases between. The length of the CDR3 is 15 residues. Germline V CDR1 and CDR2: DFQATT, SNEGSKA (reference sequence). Here the CDR3 reads CSARSSAQMAYEQYF. The CDR3 bases are TGCAGTGCTAGGAGTTCCGCGCAGATGGCCTACGAGCAGTACTTC.

This clonotype was seen only a few times. This rearrangement joins TRBV7-9 to TRBJ2-3, with a possible D match to TRBD1 (5 bases). The CDR3 loop spans 13 amino acids. Trimming shortened V by 1 base and J by 3 bases, and 5 bases separated the two germline ends. In germline, CDR1 is SEHNR, CDR2 FQNEAQ (reference sequence). CDR3 nucleotide sequence: TGTGCCAGCAGCTTAGAGGGGACAGATACGCAGTATTTT. Amino acids: CASSLEGTDTQYF.

The chain employs TRBV5-6 and TRBJ2-7; TRBD2 agrees at 7 bases. CDR3 length: 13 residues. Per germline, CDR1 SGHDT and CDR2 YYEEEE. With V trimmed by 4 bases and J by 6 bases, 7 bases remained unmatched. The CDR3: CASSLETSPEQYF. The CDR3 DNA reads as TGTGCCAGCAGCCTGGAGACTAGCCCCGAGCAGTACTTC.